These T cell receptor beta chains were read from a single sample in a study of blood T cell repertoires in COVID-19. The table came from immunoSEQ multiplex PCR; TCRdb's copy has only in-frame clones and leaves some out. The sample contains about 270,000 clones, approximately 89% of which appear only once. Sequencing was carried out using peripheral blood. Receptors were obtained from a middle-aged man with active or convalescent COVID-19. Each CDR3 is given without its conserved first and last residue. The D gene is left open where the match is weak. The size field is filled for only some rows; it gives once, few, many or a size class.

j_call: TRBJ2-5; v_call: TRBV10-1; clone_size: once; d_call: NA; cdr3_aa: ASSEPYPYQETQY
j_call: TRBJ2-5; v_call: TRBV7-9; clone_size: once; d_call: TRBD1; cdr3_aa: ASSTTGGETQY
j_call: TRBJ1-2; v_call: TRBV15; clone_size: NA; d_call: NA; cdr3_aa: ATSRDMGANYGYT
j_call: TRBJ1-1; v_call: TRBV15; clone_size: once; d_call: NA; cdr3_aa: ATSPAGSPEAF
j_call: TRBJ1-6; v_call: TRBV11-3; clone_size: few; d_call: NA; cdr3_aa: ASSLGQGNSPLH
j_call: TRBJ1-5; v_call: TRBV19; clone_size: NA; d_call: TRBD1; cdr3_aa: ASSSRGTGGGNQPQH
j_call: TRBJ2-5; v_call: TRBV5-1; clone_size: NA; d_call: TRBD1; cdr3_aa: ASSLGGGQGETQY
j_call: TRBJ2-5; v_call: TRBV5-4; clone_size: NA; d_call: TRBD1; cdr3_aa: ASSGRDRNQETQY
j_call: TRBJ1-6; v_call: TRBV7-9; clone_size: NA; d_call: NA; cdr3_aa: ASSPDRSSPLH
j_call: TRBJ1-2; v_call: TRBV19; clone_size: NA; d_call: NA; cdr3_aa: ASSSRTRGGNYGYT
j_call: TRBJ2-5; v_call: TRBV29-1; clone_size: NA; d_call: NA; cdr3_aa: SVAGDNEETQY
j_call: TRBJ2-7; v_call: TRBV11-2; clone_size: once; d_call: NA; cdr3_aa: ASSRGTYEQY
j_call: TRBJ1-2; v_call: TRBV10-3; clone_size: NA; d_call: TRBD1; cdr3_aa: ATLAQGAGGYT
j_call: TRBJ1-4; v_call: TRBV29-1; clone_size: NA; d_call: TRBD1; cdr3_aa: SVEDRDRGSEKLF
j_call: TRBJ2-1; v_call: TRBV4-1; clone_size: NA; d_call: TRBD2; cdr3_aa: ASSQVTSGNRGEQF
j_call: TRBJ1-3; v_call: TRBV3-1/TRBV3-2; clone_size: once; d_call: NA; cdr3_aa: ASSLVGGDRY
j_call: TRBJ2-7; v_call: TRBV29-1; clone_size: few; d_call: NA; cdr3_aa: SGRDSRYEQY
j_call: TRBJ2-7; v_call: TRBV10-3; clone_size: NA; d_call: TRBD2; cdr3_aa: AIREEAGVSYEQY
j_call: TRBJ1-5; v_call: TRBV5-1; clone_size: NA; d_call: NA; cdr3_aa: ASTPYQPQH
j_call: TRBJ2-3; v_call: TRBV2; clone_size: NA; d_call: NA; cdr3_aa: ASNDRERNTDTQY
j_call: TRBJ2-1; v_call: TRBV7-9; clone_size: NA; d_call: TRBD2; cdr3_aa: ASSPGLAGASEQF
j_call: TRBJ1-6; v_call: TRBV28; clone_size: NA; d_call: NA; cdr3_aa: ASSGGVSPLH
j_call: TRBJ2-5; v_call: TRBV7-3; clone_size: once; d_call: NA; cdr3_aa: ASSLGSGSQETQY
j_call: TRBJ2-3; v_call: TRBV13; clone_size: NA; d_call: NA; cdr3_aa: ASSLRAGPSTDTQY
j_call: TRBJ2-2; v_call: TRBV4-1; clone_size: NA; d_call: NA; cdr3_aa: ASSGLILGGELF
j_call: TRBJ2-1; v_call: TRBV10-3; clone_size: NA; d_call: TRBD2; cdr3_aa: AISDRSGSGEQF
j_call: TRBJ2-1; v_call: TRBV24-1; clone_size: NA; d_call: NA; cdr3_aa: ATSDPQGPLYNEQF
j_call: TRBJ2-1; v_call: TRBV10-2; clone_size: NA; d_call: NA; cdr3_aa: ASRFPGSQGFYNEQF
j_call: TRBJ2-3; v_call: TRBV14; clone_size: NA; d_call: TRBD1; cdr3_aa: ASSLRTGGTDTQY
j_call: TRBJ2-2; v_call: TRBV7-7; clone_size: NA; d_call: NA; cdr3_aa: ASSSGSMTGELF
j_call: TRBJ2-2; v_call: TRBV4-2; clone_size: NA; d_call: TRBD2; cdr3_aa: ASSQGLAGGGTGELF
j_call: TRBJ1-6; v_call: TRBV24-1; clone_size: NA; d_call: TRBD1; cdr3_aa: ATSAGQGNSPLH
j_call: TRBJ2-1; v_call: TRBV30; clone_size: NA; d_call: TRBD2; cdr3_aa: ATKSSGRPKRTDNEQF
j_call: TRBJ2-7; v_call: TRBV29-1; clone_size: NA; d_call: NA; cdr3_aa: SVEEAGTTVYEQY
j_call: TRBJ1-1; v_call: TRBV5-1; clone_size: NA; d_call: NA; cdr3_aa: ASSLGGSDTEAF
j_call: TRBJ2-5; v_call: TRBV19; clone_size: NA; d_call: NA; cdr3_aa: ASSIQNQETQY
j_call: TRBJ2-5; v_call: TRBV24-1; clone_size: once; d_call: TRBD1; cdr3_aa: ATSEQGVRQETQY
j_call: TRBJ1-5; v_call: TRBV27; clone_size: NA; d_call: NA; cdr3_aa: ASSFPGGHQPQH
j_call: TRBJ1-2; v_call: TRBV11-1; clone_size: NA; d_call: NA; cdr3_aa: ASSLASGRLGYT
j_call: TRBJ2-2; v_call: TRBV9; clone_size: NA; d_call: NA; cdr3_aa: ASSVGGSPRINTGELF
j_call: TRBJ2-7; v_call: TRBV6-5; clone_size: NA; d_call: NA; cdr3_aa: ASEKQGYEQY